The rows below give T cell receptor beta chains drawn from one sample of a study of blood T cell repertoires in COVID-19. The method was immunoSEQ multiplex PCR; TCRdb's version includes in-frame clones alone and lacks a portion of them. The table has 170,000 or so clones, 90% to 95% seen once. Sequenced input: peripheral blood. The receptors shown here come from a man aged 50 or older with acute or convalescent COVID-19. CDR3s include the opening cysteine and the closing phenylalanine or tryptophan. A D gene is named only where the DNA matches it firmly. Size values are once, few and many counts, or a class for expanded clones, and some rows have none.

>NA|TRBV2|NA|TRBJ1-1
CASSVVGMGRRDTEAFF
TGTGCCAGCAGTGTGGTGGGTATGGGTAGGAGAGACACTGAAGCTTTCTTT
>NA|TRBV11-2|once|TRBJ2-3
CASSSYNPPGDTQYF
TGTGCCAGCAGCTCCTATAACCCACCCGGAGATACGCAGTATTTT
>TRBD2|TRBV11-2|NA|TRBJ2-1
CASSFSAQREGREQFF
TGTGCCAGCAGCTTCAGCGCCCAGCGGGAGGGCCGGGAGCAGTTCTTC
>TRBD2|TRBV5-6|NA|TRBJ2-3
CASSSGVAGFTDTQYF
TGTGCCAGCAGCTCCGGGGTAGCGGGATTCACAGATACGCAGTATTTT
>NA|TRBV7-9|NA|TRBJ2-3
CASSPDSTDTQYF
TGTGCCAGCAGCCCCGACTCCACAGATACGCAGTATTTT
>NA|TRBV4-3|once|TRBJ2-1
CASSQDLLQGSYNEQFF
TGCGCCAGCAGCCAAGATCTCTTGCAGGGCTCCTACAATGAGCAGTTCTTC
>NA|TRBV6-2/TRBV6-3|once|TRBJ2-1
CASSSITSHSDEQFF
TGTGCCAGCAGTTCCATTACTAGCCACTCCGATGAGCAGTTCTTC
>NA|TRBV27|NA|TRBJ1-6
CASSLRQGSSPLHF
TGTGCCAGCAGTTTAAGGCAGGGTAGTTCACCCCTCCACTTT
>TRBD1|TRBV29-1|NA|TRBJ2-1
CSVPGQGRDEQFF
TGCAGCGTTCCGGGACAGGGCCGCGATGAGCAGTTCTTC
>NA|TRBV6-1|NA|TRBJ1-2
CASSEGPGTFYGYTF
TGTGCCAGCAGTGAAGGCCCAGGAACCTTCTATGGCTACACCTTC
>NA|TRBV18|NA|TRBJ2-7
CASSPSEVQYF
TGTGCCAGCTCACCATCGGAGGTGCAGTACTTC